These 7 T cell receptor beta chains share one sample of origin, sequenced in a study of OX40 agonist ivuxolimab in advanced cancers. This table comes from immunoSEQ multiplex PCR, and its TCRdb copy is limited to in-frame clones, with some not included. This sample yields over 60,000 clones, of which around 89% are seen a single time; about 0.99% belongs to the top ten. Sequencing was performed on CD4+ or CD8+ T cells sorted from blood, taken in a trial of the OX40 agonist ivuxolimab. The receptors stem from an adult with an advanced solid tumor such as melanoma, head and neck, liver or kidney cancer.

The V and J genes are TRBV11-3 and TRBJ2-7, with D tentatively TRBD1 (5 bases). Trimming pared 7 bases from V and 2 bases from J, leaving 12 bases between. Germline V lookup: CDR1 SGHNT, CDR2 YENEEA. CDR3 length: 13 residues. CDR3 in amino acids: CASTQGAPYEQYF. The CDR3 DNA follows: TGTGCCAGCACCCAGGGTGCCCCCTACGAGCAGTACTTC. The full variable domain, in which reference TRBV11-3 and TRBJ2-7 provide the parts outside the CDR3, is EAGVVQSPRYKIIEKKQPVAFWCNPISGHNTLYWYLQNLGQGPELLIRYENEEAVDDSQLPKDRFSAERLKGVDSTLKIQPAELGDSAVYLCASTQGAPYEQYFGPGTRLTVT.

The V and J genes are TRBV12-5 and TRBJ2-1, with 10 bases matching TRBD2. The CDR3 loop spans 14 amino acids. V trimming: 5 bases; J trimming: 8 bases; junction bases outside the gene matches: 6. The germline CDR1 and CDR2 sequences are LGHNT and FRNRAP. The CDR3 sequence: CASGGIAGGHEQFF. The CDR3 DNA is TGTGCTAGTGGTGGAATAGCGGGGGGCCATGAGCAGTTCTTC. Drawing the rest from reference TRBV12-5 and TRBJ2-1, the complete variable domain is DARVTQTPRHKVTEMGQEVTMRCQPILGHNTVFWYRQTMMQGLELLAYFRNRAPLDDSGMPKDRFSAEMPDATLATLKIQPSEPRDSAVYFCASGGIAGGHEQFFGPGTRLTVL.

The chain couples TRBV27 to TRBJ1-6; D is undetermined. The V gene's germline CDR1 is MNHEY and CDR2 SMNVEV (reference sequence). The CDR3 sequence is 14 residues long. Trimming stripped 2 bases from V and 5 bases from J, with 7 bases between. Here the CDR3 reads CASSLREDNSPLHF. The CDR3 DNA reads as TGTGCCAGCAGTTTACGGGAGGATAATTCACCCCTCCACTTT.

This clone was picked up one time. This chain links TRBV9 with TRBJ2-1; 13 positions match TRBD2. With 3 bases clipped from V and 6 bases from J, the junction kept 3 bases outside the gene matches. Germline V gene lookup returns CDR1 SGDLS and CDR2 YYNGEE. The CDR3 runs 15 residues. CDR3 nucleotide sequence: TGTGCCAGCAGCGAGGGACTAGCGGGATCCAATGAGCAGTTCTTC. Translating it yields CASSEGLAGSNEQFF.

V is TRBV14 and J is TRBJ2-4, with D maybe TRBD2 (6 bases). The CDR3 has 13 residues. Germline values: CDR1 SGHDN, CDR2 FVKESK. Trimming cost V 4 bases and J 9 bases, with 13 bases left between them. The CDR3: CASSLSFSGIQYF. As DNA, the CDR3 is TGTGCCAGCAGCCTCTCTTTTAGCGGCATTCAGTACTTC.

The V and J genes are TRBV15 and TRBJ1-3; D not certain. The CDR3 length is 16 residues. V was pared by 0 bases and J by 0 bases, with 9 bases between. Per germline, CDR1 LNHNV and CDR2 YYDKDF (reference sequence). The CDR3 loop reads CATSRDVPISGNTIYF. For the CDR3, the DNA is TGTGCCACCAGCAGAGATGTACCGATCTCTGGAAACACCATATATTTT. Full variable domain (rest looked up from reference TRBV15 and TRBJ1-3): DAMVIQNPRYQVTQFGKPVTLSCSQTLNHNVMYWYQQKSSQAPKLLFHYYDKDFNNEADTPDNFQSRRPNTSFCFLDIRSPGLGDTAMYLCATSRDVPISGNTIYFGEGSWLTVV.

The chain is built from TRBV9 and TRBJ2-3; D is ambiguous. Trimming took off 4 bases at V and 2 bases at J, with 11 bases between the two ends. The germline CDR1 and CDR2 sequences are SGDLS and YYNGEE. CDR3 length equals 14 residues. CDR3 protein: CASSPRPDTDTQYF. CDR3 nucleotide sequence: TGTGCCAGCAGCCCCCGACCGGACACAGATACGCAGTATTTT.